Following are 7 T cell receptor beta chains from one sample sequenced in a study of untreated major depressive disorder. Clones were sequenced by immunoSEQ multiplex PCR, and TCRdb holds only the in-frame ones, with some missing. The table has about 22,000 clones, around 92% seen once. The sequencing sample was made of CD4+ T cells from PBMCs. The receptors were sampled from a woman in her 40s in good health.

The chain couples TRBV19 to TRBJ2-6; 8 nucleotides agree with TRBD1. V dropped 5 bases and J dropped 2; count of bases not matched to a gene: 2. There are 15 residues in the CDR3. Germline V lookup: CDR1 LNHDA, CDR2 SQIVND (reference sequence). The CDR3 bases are TGTGCCAGTAGTGCGGACAGGGCTGGGGCCAACGTCCTGACTTTC. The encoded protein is CASSADRAGANVLTF.

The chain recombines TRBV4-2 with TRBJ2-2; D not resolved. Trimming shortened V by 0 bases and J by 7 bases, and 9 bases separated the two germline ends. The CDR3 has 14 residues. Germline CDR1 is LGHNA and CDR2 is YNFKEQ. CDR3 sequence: CASSQDLDGGELFF. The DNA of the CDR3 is TGTGCCAGCAGCCAAGATCTTGACGGCGGGGAGCTGTTTTTT.

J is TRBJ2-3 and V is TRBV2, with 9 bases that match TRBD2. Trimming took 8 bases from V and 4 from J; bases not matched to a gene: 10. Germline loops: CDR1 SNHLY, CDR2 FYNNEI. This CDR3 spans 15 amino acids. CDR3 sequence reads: CASRAGTSLSDTQYF. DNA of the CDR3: TGTGCCAGCCGCGCCGGGACTAGCTTGTCAGATACGCAGTATTTT.

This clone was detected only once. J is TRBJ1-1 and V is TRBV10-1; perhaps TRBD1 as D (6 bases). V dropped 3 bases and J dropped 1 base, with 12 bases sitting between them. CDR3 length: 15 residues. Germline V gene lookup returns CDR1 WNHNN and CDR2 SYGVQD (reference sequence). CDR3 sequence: CASSDETTGNTEAFF. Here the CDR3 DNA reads TGCGCCAGCAGTGACGAAACGACAGGGAACACTGAAGCTTTCTTT.

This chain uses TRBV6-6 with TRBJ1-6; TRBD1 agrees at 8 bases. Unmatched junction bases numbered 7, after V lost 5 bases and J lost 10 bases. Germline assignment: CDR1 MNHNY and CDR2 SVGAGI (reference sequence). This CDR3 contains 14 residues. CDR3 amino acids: CASSQTGGGSPLHF. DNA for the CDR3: TGTGCCAGCAGTCAAACAGGGGGGGGGTCACCCCTCCACTTT.

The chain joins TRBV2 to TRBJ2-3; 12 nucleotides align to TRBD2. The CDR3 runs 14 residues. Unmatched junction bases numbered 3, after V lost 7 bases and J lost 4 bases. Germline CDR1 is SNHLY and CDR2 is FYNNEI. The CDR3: CASMTSGSADTQYF. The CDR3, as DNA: TGTGCCAGCATGACTAGCGGGAGTGCAGATACGCAGTATTTT.

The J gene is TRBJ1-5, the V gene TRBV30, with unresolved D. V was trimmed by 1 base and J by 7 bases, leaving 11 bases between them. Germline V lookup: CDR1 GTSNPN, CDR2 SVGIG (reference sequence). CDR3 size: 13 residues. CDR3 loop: CAWSDGDSQPQHF. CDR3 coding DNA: TGTGCCTGGAGTGACGGGGATTCCCAGCCCCAGCATTTT.